The T cell receptor (beta chain) under discussion was sequenced for a study of long-term antiretroviral therapy in people with HIV. Treated in the United States were all of the participants with HIV. The sample holds a few counts of this clone. The germline V gene encodes CDR1 MGHRA and CDR2 YSYEKL. The CDR3 spans 15 residues. V lost 2 bases and J lost 0, with 11 bases in between. A v3.0 immunoSEQ assay was performed at survey level. The data were produced by immunoSEQ multiplex PCR, yet TCRdb's version contains in-frame clones alone and is incomplete. The sample lists more than 20,000 clones; 84% were seen once.

Here the sequenced sample was unsorted PBMCs, taken 0.5 years before starting antiretroviral therapy. This sequence originates from a man aged 40-55 years with HIV. The V and J genes are TRBV4-1 and TRBJ2-7; D call uncertain. The CDR3 region is CASSQHILSSYEQYF. The CDR3 DNA reads as TGCGCCAGCAGCCAACACATACTGAGCTCCTACGAGCAGTACTTC.